This TCR beta chain is from a study of T cell responses to AZD1222 COVID-19 vaccine. Findings and caveats of the study: The study found Spike-specific TCR breadth and depth rose after two AZD1222 doses. Mostly white British, mostly female donors; authors suggested clonal diversity may be underestimated.

Both about-4-week and about-12-week second-dose recipients were combined. Measured with immunoSEQ multiplex PCR; TCRdb has only the in-frame clones, and not every one. Of 180,000 or so clones listed, 85% to 95% were seen once; the top ten hold approximately 1.9%. V dropped 2 bases and J dropped 3 bases, with 14 bases sitting between them. Germline V gene lookup returns CDR1 LNHDA and CDR2 SQIVND (reference sequence). This CDR3 is 16 amino acids long. This clone came up once. What it binds is unknown. Specimen: peripheral blood, collected 28 days after the second AZD1222 dose. The V gene is TRBV19, the J gene TRBJ1-5; no reliable D call. The clonotype comes from an adult who received the AZD1222 COVID-19 vaccine. CDR3 amino acids: CASSILAGLDNQPQHF. Here the CDR3 DNA reads TGTGCCAGTAGTATACTGGCCGGGTTGGACAATCAGCCCCAGCATTTT.